This T cell receptor (beta chain) was documented in a study of PD-1 blockade in classical Hodgkin lymphoma. General study points: It was reported that newly diagnosed patients had less baseline TCR diversity than healthy donors. There remain no defined causes for the repertoire differences, which possibly reflect disease activity or prior therapy. Whoever responded completely had baseline diversity much like that seen in newly diagnosed patients. Patients who began taking nivolumab under 1 year after ASCT were left out.

Sequencing was performed with immunoSEQ multiplex PCR; in TCRdb, only in-frame clones are kept and a portion is missing. The sample records 45,000 or so clones, roughly 73% being singletons. Every patient had relapsed following autologous stem cell transplantation, and cohorts differed in brentuximab vedotin exposure. With regard to this clone: The antigen remains undetermined.

V lost 9 bases to trimming and J lost 1 base, with 19 bases between them. This CDR3 has 15 residues. Looked up from germline, CDR1 is ENHRY and CDR2 is SYGVKD. The clonotype comes from a human donor with classical Hodgkin lymphoma. The material was peripheral blood mononuclear cells (PBMCs), obtained at baseline. V and J are TRBV10-3 and TRBJ2-7, with D perhaps matching TRBD1 or TRBD2 (5 bases each). CDR3 protein: CAIMGRRLGSYEQYF. In nucleotides, the CDR3 is TGTGCCATAATGGGACGGAGGCTTGGATCCTACGAGCAGTACTTC.